The present TCR beta chain was sequenced within a study of T cells after yellow fever vaccination. Study overall: With SMART-Seq v4 Ultra Low Input, the fractions containing low cell numbers were prepared.

A few counts support this clonotype. Its antigen is as yet unknown. The ends lost 6 bases at V and 0 bases at J; junction bases unmatched: 10. Germline values: CDR1 MNHEY, CDR2 SVGEGT. This CDR3 comprises 18 residues. Points from the study as a whole: Although the secondary response was weaker, it peaked faster, at day 5 versus 15. Once the booster was given, most primary-vaccination clones reappeared, at 95% to 98% for CD4 and roughly 90% for CD8.

They built TCR cDNA with 5'RACE template switching, a step that put in a universal primer site and UMIs. TCRdb re-analysed the 5' RACE reads in MiXCR, keeping a single row per CDR3 protein. In the table there are some 420,000 distinct CDR3 sequences, roughly a sixth of which are singletons. Specimen: PBMCs, collected before the yellow fever booster vaccination. This sequence was found in a man in his late teens or twenties who received the YFV17D yellow fever vaccine. The chain links TRBV6-2 or TRBV6-3 to TRBJ2-5; 13 bases agree with TRBD2. The CDR3 loop is CASSSWTSGGPYQETQYF. The CDR3 DNA reads as TGTGCCAGCAGCTCATGGACTAGCGGGGGACCGTACCAAGAGACCCAGTACTTC.